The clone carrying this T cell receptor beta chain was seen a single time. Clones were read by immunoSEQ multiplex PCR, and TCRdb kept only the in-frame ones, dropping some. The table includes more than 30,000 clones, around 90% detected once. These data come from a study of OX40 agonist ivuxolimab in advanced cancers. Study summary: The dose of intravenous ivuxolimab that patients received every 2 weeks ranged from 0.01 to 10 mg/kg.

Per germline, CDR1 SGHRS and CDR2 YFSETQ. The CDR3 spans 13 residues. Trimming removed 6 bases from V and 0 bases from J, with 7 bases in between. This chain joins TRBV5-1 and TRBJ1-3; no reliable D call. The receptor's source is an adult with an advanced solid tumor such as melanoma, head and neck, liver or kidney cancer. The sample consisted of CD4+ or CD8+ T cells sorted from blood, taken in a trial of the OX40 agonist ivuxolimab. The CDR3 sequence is CASMGRSGNTIYF. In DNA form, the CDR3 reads TGCGCCAGCATGGGTCGCTCTGGAAACACCATATATTTT.